This record covers a single T cell receptor (beta chain). A far larger clone is just one base off, so this is likely a read error. The source of the sample is a study of prognosis after radiotherapy for stage I lung cancer. Germline CDR1 is SNHLY and CDR2 is FYNNEI. The V end was cut by 5 bases, the J end by 11 bases, with 24 bases between. There are 15 residues in the CDR3. Two-round multiplex PCR, the amplification method, yielded TCR beta CDR3 from genomic DNA. Primers (each specific to one TRBV or TRBJ gene) were used in first-round PCR. TCRdb re-derived calls from the multiplex PCR reads in MiXCR, one entry per CDR3 protein. The data hold about 28,000 distinct CDR3 sequences, with about a third observed a single time.

Sample: PBMCs, taken before or after stereotactic body radiation therapy (not recorded which). The TCR was taken from a donor at least 50 years old with non-small cell lung cancer. This chain connects TRBV2 to TRBJ2-5; possibly TRBD2 for D (6 bases). The CDR3 bases are TGTGCCAGCAGTAAGGCGGGGCGAATCGACAATGAGCAGTACTTC. Translated, it gives CASSKAGRIDNEQYF.